This TCR beta chain is drawn from a study of blood T cell repertoires in COVID-19. The overall study: The samples span acute and convalescent COVID-19 from the United States, Italy and Spain. The cDNA or gDNA used as material had been derived from T cells, B-cell-depleted T cells, or PBMCs.

Authors' data handling: Reference gene primers were amplified, and this amplification served to estimate nucleated cell counts. This table comes from immunoSEQ multiplex PCR, and its TCRdb copy is limited to in-frame clones, with some not included. That table furnishes V, J and clone size, whereas the DNA furnished D and trimming. In the table there are about 110,000 clones, around 82% of which are singletons. The CDR3 is 15 residues long. Germline-derived CDR1 and CDR2 are SGHRS and YFSETQ. V lost 1 base to trimming and J lost 0 bases, with 11 bases between them. The clonotype comes from a human donor in a cohort sampled during active COVID-19. The specimen sequenced was peripheral blood. This chain joins TRBV5-1 and TRBJ2-7, with a weak D call TRBD1 (6 bases). Here the CDR3 DNA reads TGCGCCAGCAGCTTGACGGGACACATCTCCTACGAGCAGTACTTC. Encoded protein: CASSLTGHISYEQYF.